These 29 T cell receptor beta chains came from one sample sequenced in a study of blood T cell repertoires in COVID-19. Measured with immunoSEQ multiplex PCR; TCRdb has only the in-frame clones, and not every one. The data contain about 260,000 clones, around 82% of them singletons. Sequencing was carried out using peripheral blood. These TCRs come from a woman aged 45-59 years who had recovered from COVID-19.

J is TRBJ1-1 and V is TRBV6-5; TRBD1 matches 8 bases. The length of the CDR3 is 13 residues. The germline CDR1 and CDR2 sequences are MNHEY and SVGAGI. The J segment lost 5 bases and the V segment lost 6 bases, leaving 5 bases of the junction unmatched. This chain's CDR3 is CASSTGGWTEAFF. The CDR3 bases are TGTGCCAGCAGCACAGGGGGTTGGACTGAAGCTTTCTTT.

The rearrangement joins TRBV4-3 to TRBJ2-1; a possible D gene is TRBD1 (6 bases). This CDR3 has 18 residues. With 1 base removed from V and 0 bases from J, the gap between germline ends came to 16 bases. The V gene's germline CDR1 is LGHNA and CDR2 YSLEER. The CDR3 protein is CASSQGSYRDSSYNEQFF. In nucleotides, the CDR3 is TGCGCCAGCAGCCAAGGTTCGTACAGGGATAGCTCCTACAATGAGCAGTTCTTC.

The chain carries TRBV19 and TRBJ2-2, with unresolved D. The CDR3 totals 11 residues. Germline CDR1 is LNHDA and CDR2 is SQIVND (reference sequence). The V end was cut by 5 bases, the J end by 7 bases, with 5 bases between. The CDR3 DNA follows: TGTGCCAGTAGTTACGGCGGGGAGCTGTTTTTT. This translates into CASSYGGELFF.

This chain joins TRBV19 and TRBJ1-5; 8 bases are shared with TRBD1. After removal of 3 bases from V and 1 base from J, the junction contained 5 bases not matched to a gene. CDR3 length equals 16 residues. Germline V gives CDR1 LNHDA, CDR2 SQIVND (reference sequence). In nucleotides, the CDR3 is TGTGCCAGTAGTATCCAGGGGGCCCGAAGCAATCAGCCCCAGCATTTT. Encoded protein: CASSIQGARSNQPQHF.

Note on this clone: The germline gene is not matched at one end of the junction; a read error may be the cause. The V and J genes are TRBV2 and TRBJ2-3, with 10 bases matching TRBD1. This CDR3 has 12 residues. CDR1 and CDR2 (germline): SNHLY, FYNNEI. CDR3 nucleotides: TGCTCTAGCGGACGGGGACAGGGGCAGCAGTATTTT. It yields the protein CSSGRGQGQQYF. The entire variable domain, with the rest obtained from reference TRBV2 and TRBJ2-3, is as follows: EPEVTQTPSHQVTQMGQEVILRCVPISNHLYFYWYRQILGQKVEFLVSFYNNEISEKSEIFDDQFSVERPDGSNFTLKIRSTKLEDSAMYFCSSGRGQGQQYFGPGTRLTVL.

The V and J genes are TRBV20-1 and TRBJ2-7; D unclear. CDR3 length: 12 amino acids. V lost 3 bases and J lost 1, with 7 bases in between. The germline CDR1 and CDR2 sequences are DFQATT and SNEGSKA (reference sequence). CDR3 nucleotide sequence: TGCAGTGCTAGTCCGGGTTCCTACGAGCAGTACTTC. Its translation is CSASPGSYEQYF.

This clone has a handful of counts. The chain recombines TRBV5-4 with TRBJ2-3; maybe TRBD2 (5 bases). V was trimmed by 3 bases and J by 1 base, leaving 12 bases between them. This CDR3 has 15 amino acids. The V gene's germline CDR1 is SGHNT and CDR2 YYREEE (reference sequence). The CDR3 sequence is CASSSWTQGTDTQYF. The CDR3 nucleotides are TGTGCCAGCAGCTCGTGGACTCAAGGCACAGATACGCAGTATTTT. The full variable domain, completed using reference TRBV5-4 and TRBJ2-3, is ETGVTQSPTHLIKTRGQQVTLRCSSQSGHNTVSWYQQALGQGPQFIFQYYREEENGRGNFPPRFSGLQFPNYSSELNVNALELDDSALYLCASSSWTQGTDTQYFGPGTRLTVL.

The chain links TRBV7-2 to TRBJ2-1; TRBD2 matches 9 bases. The CDR3 is 16 amino acids. Trimming took 4 bases from V and 0 from J; bases not matched to a gene: 4. The germline CDR1 and CDR2 sequences are SGHTA and FQGNSA. CDR3 nucleotide sequence: TGTGCCAGCAGCTCGCTTAGCGGGAGCTCCTACAATGAGCAGTTCTTC. Protein: CASSSLSGSSYNEQFF.

This chain uses TRBV5-1 with TRBJ1-1; no reliable D call. The germline V gene has CDR1 SGHRS and CDR2 YFSETQ. V was shortened by 4 bases and J by 1 base, with 8 bases between the two germline ends. The CDR3 length is 13 residues. CDR3 DNA sequence: TGCGCCAGCAGCATGGACGGGAACACTGAAGCTTTCTTT. The encoded protein is CASSMDGNTEAFF. Filled out from reference TRBV5-1 and TRBJ1-1, the complete variable domain reads KAGVTQTPRYLIKTRGQQVTLSCSPISGHRSVSWYQQTPGQGLQFLFEYFSETQRNKGNFPGRFSGRQFSNSRSEMNVSTLELGDSALYLCASSMDGNTEAFFGQGTRLTVV.

J is TRBJ2-7 and V is TRBV7-3; TRBD1 matches 10 bases. Germline loops: CDR1 SGHTA, CDR2 FQGTGA. The CDR3 has 15 amino acids. V was clipped by 5 bases and J by 6 bases; unmatched bases: 10. The DNA of the CDR3 is TGTGCCAGCAGCCAAACGACAGGGGGCTTGGGCGAGCAGTACTTC. Its translation: CASSQTTGGLGEQYF. The variable domain in full, with the rest retrieved from reference TRBV7-3 and TRBJ2-7, is GAGVSQTPSNKVTEKGKYVELRCDPISGHTALYWYRQSLGQGPEFLIYFQGTGAADDSGLPNDRFFAVRPEGSVSTLKIQRTERGDSAVYLCASSQTTGGLGEQYFGPGTRLTVT.

The rearrangement links TRBV28 to TRBJ2-6; perhaps TRBD1 as D (6 bases). Trimming took off 7 bases at V and 2 bases at J, with 12 bases between the two ends. Germline assignment: CDR1 MDHEN and CDR2 SYDVKM. CDR3 length: 15 amino acids. The CDR3 DNA is TGTGCCAGCACCCAGACAGGCCCTGGGGCCAACGTCCTGACTTTC. It codes for CASTQTGPGANVLTF. Complete variable domain (other parts from reference TRBV28 and TRBJ2-6): DVKVTQSSRYLVKRTGEKVFLECVQDMDHENMFWYRQDPGLGLRLIYFSYDVKMKEKGDIPEGYSVSREKKERFSLILESASTNQTSMYLCASTQTGPGANVLTFGAGSRLTVL.

This chain uses TRBV5-6 with TRBJ2-2; 8 nucleotides match TRBD2. Per germline, CDR1 SGHDT and CDR2 YYEEEE. Trimming took 6 bases from V and 5 from J; bases not matched to a gene: 9. The CDR3 is 15 residues long. The CDR3 loop reads CASTPGGVTTGELFF. For the CDR3, the DNA is TGTGCCAGCACCCCGGGAGGGGTGACAACCGGGGAGCTGTTTTTT.

The CDR3 coding sequence is TGCGCCAGCAGCCAAGACCTCCCGTGGGGGACTAGCGGGAGTTACGAGCAGTACTTC. It specifies CASSQDLPWGTSGSYEQYF. The chain employs TRBV4-3 and TRBJ2-7; 14 bases match TRBD2. Germline V gene lookup returns CDR1 LGHNA and CDR2 YSLEER. The junction had 11 bases not matched to a gene; V was cut back by 0 bases and J by 4 bases. This CDR3 has 19 residues.

This clone occurred a few times. The rearrangement joins TRBV28 to TRBJ1-2, with a weak D call TRBD1 (6 bases). Germline assignment: CDR1 MDHEN and CDR2 SYDVKM. This CDR3 spans 13 amino acids. The germline V and J ends were trimmed by 8 bases and 3 bases, with 13 bases remaining between them. The CDR3 DNA follows: TGTGCCAGCGGACCAGGGGTCGACTATGGCTACACCTTC. The encoded protein is CASGPGVDYGYTF.

V is TRBV2 and J is TRBJ2-3; TRBD1 matches 8 bases. V shed 6 bases and J 0 bases; nucleotides not matched to a gene: 2. Germline CDR1 reads SNHLY; CDR2 reads FYNNEI. The CDR3 is made up of 14 amino acids. The CDR3 sequence: CASSWDRSTDTQYF. CDR3 nucleotide sequence: TGTGCCAGCAGCTGGGACAGGAGCACAGATACGCAGTATTTT.

The chain employs TRBV24-1 and TRBJ1-5; D gene ambiguous. The ends were cut back, 7 bases at V and 0 bases at J, with 15 bases in the middle. The CDR3 has 16 residues. Germline values: CDR1 KGHDR, CDR2 SFDVKD. CDR3 nucleotide sequence: TGTGCCACCAGACCCCTACGCGCCTATAGCAATCAGCCCCAGCATTTT. Translation: CATRPLRAYSNQPQHF.

This rearrangement joins TRBV3-1 (or the pseudogene TRBV3-2) to TRBJ2-1, with 8 bases matching TRBD2. With V trimmed by 0 bases and J by 0 bases, 4 bases remained unmatched. CDR1 and CDR2 from the germline V gene are LGHDT and YNNKEL (reference sequence). This CDR3 has 17 amino acids. The CDR3 nucleotides are TGTGCCAGCAGCCAAGATCCCGGGGGGGCCTCCTACAATGAGCAGTTCTTC. Its translation is CASSQDPGGASYNEQFF.

The CDR3 nucleotides read TGTGCCAGCAGTTACTCTCCGAGCGAGGAAGCTTTCTTT. It specifies CASSYSPSEEAFF. This chain uses TRBV6-5 with TRBJ1-1; the D is unclear. Germline-derived CDR1 and CDR2 are MNHEY and SVGAGI. Trimming stripped 0 bases from V and 8 bases from J, with 10 bases between. The CDR3 totals 13 residues.

This chain connects TRBV2 to TRBJ2-3, with D hard to call. This CDR3 contains 17 residues. Looked up from germline, CDR1 is SNHLY and CDR2 is FYNNEI. The V end lost 6 bases, the J end lost 7 bases, and 26 bases lay between the germline ends. This chain's CDR3 is CASSPNFGPTFENTQYF. The CDR3 DNA reads TGTGCCAGCAGCCCCAACTTTGGGCCCACATTCGAAAATACGCAGTATTTT.

CDR3 DNA: TGTGCCACCCCTTCAGGAGGGGGCTGCGAGCAGTACTTC. Amino acids: CATPSGGGCEQYF. The chain is built from TRBV19 and TRBJ2-7, with a possible D match to TRBD1 (7 bases). Germline CDR1 reads LNHDA; CDR2 reads SQIVND (reference sequence). There are 13 residues in the CDR3. V dropped 10 bases and J dropped 6 bases, with 19 bases sitting between them. The complete variable domain, with remaining parts taken from reference TRBV19 and TRBJ2-7, reads DGGITQSPKYLFRKEGQNVTLSCEQNLNHDAMYWYRQDPGQGLRLIYYSQIVNDFQKGDIAEGYSVSREKKESFPLTVTSAQKNPTAFYLCATPSGGGCEQYFGPGTRLTVT.

V is TRBV18 and J is TRBJ1-5; a weak D match, TRBD1 (6 bases). The V gene lost 10 bases and the J gene lost 7 bases, with 17 bases spanning the gap. Germline CDR1 and CDR2: KGHSH and LQKENI. This CDR3 has 13 amino acids. The DNA for the CDR3 is TGTGCCACTCGGGGGGGGGCGCAGCAGCCCCAGCATTTT. Protein: CATRGGAQQPQHF. Full variable domain (missing parts from reference TRBV18 and TRBJ1-5): NAGVMQNPRHLVRRRGQEARLRCSPMKGHSHVYWYRQLPEEGLKFMVYLQKENIIDESGMPKERFSAEFPKEGPSILRIQQVVRGDSAAYFCATRGGAQQPQHFGDGTRLSIL.

CDR3 sequence (DNA): TGTGCCAGCAGTTCTATCCGACAGGGGCAGGGTAATTCACCCCTCCACTTT. Translation gives CASSSIRQGQGNSPLHF. The chain links TRBV28 to TRBJ1-6, with 8 bases that match TRBD1. Germline V lookup: CDR1 MDHEN, CDR2 SYDVKM. The CDR3 extends over 17 amino acids. With 4 bases clipped from V and 6 bases from J, the junction kept 11 bases outside the gene matches.

The count of this clone is one. The chain has TRBV7-9 and TRBJ1-2; 9 bases align to TRBD1. CDR3 length equals 15 residues. V was pared by 4 bases and J by 4 bases, with 7 bases of the junction left unmatched. The germline V gene encodes CDR1 SEHNR and CDR2 FQNEAQ (reference sequence). CDR3 protein: CASSSLTGGVYGYTF. The CDR3 DNA sequence: TGTGCCAGCAGCTCCCTGACAGGGGGGGTCTATGGCTACACCTTC.

V is TRBV10-3 and J is TRBJ2-4; tentatively, D is TRBD2 (6 bases). Looked up from germline, CDR1 is ENHRY and CDR2 is SYGVKD. Trimming left V 4 bases short and J 2 bases short, with 15 bases between. CDR3 length: 16 residues. The CDR3 region is CAISAGDGSSKNIQYF. CDR3 in DNA: TGTGCCATCAGTGCGGGGGATGGGTCATCCAAAAACATTCAGTACTTC.

This clone was observed a single time. This chain uses TRBV5-1 with TRBJ2-7, with 8 positions matching TRBD1. The germline gives CDR1 SGHRS, CDR2 YFSETQ. The junction had 8 bases not matched to a gene; V was cut back by 4 bases and J by 5 bases. This CDR3 is 14 amino acids long. For the CDR3, the DNA is TGCGCCAGCAGCCCGGACAGGGAATCCCACGAGCAGTACTTC. Translation gives CASSPDRESHEQYF.

CDR3 in amino acids: CASSIDLGTGSNSPLHF. In DNA form, the CDR3 reads TGTGCCAGTAGTATAGATCTTGGGACAGGGTCGAATTCACCCCTCCACTTT. This chain joins TRBV19 and TRBJ1-6; 9 bases align to TRBD1. The ends lost 0 bases at V and 7 bases at J; junction bases unmatched: 7. Germline V CDR1 and CDR2: LNHDA, SQIVND (reference sequence). The CDR3 length is 17 residues.

This clone was seen many times. The rearrangement links TRBV7-6 to TRBJ2-5; D is perhaps TRBD1 (6 bases). CDR3 size: 15 residues. V was pared by 4 bases and J by 1 base, with 13 bases between. Germline-derived CDR1 and CDR2 are SGHVS and FNYEAQ. The CDR3 is CASSSRQGTQETQYF. DNA for the CDR3: TGTGCCAGCAGCTCACGTCAGGGGACCCAAGAGACCCAGTACTTC.

The chain is built from TRBV5-1 and TRBJ2-7, with TRBD1 matching 8 bases. This CDR3 contains 14 residues. From germline, CDR1 is SGHRS and CDR2 YFSETQ. Trimming at V came to 3 bases and at J to 4 bases, leaving 6 bases not matched to a gene. Here the CDR3 reads CASSSYGQGYEQYF. In DNA, the CDR3 is TGCGCCAGCAGCTCGTACGGACAGGGATACGAGCAGTACTTC.

The V and J genes are TRBV4-2 and TRBJ1-1; the D is unclear. Deletions cut 1 base from V and 2 bases from J, with 17 bases between. The CDR3 length is 17 residues. From germline, CDR1 is LGHNA and CDR2 YNFKEQ. CDR3 loop: CASSQVLAGRYNTEAFF. The DNA for the CDR3 is TGTGCCAGCAGCCAAGTACTGGCAGGAAGGTATAACACTGAAGCTTTCTTT.